The 12 T cell receptor beta chains in this list originate from one sample, sequenced in a study of cytomegalovirus exposure and HLA in healthy donors. The repertoire was sequenced with immunoSEQ multiplex PCR; TCRdb's copy has only in-frame clones and lacks some. Among more than 95,000 clones listed, 90% to 97% were seen once. The sample taken for sequencing was PBMCs. The receptors stem from a man aged 18 to 35 in good health and CMV-seronegative.

This chain links TRBV11-3 with TRBJ2-7; D may be TRBD2 (6 bases). Germline CDR1 SGHNT, CDR2 YENEEA. This CDR3 has 15 residues. Trimming removed 5 bases at V and 0 bases at J, with 14 bases between. The CDR3 DNA sequence: TGTGCCAGCAGCCCTTGGGGGAGGCGCTCCTACGAGCAGTACTTC. Its translation is CASSPWGRRSYEQYF. The full variable domain, rest sourced from reference TRBV11-3 and TRBJ2-7, is EAGVVQSPRYKIIEKKQPVAFWCNPISGHNTLYWYLQNLGQGPELLIRYENEEAVDDSQLPKDRFSAERLKGVDSTLKIQPAELGDSAVYLCASSPWGRRSYEQYFGPGTRLTVT.

The chain recombines TRBV5-6 with TRBJ2-4; unclear D gene. This CDR3 is 14 amino acids long. With 0 bases removed from V and 0 bases from J, the gap between germline ends came to 4 bases. Per the germline V gene, CDR1 is SGHDT and CDR2 is YYEEEE. CDR3 sequence: CASSLALAKNIQYF. The CDR3 nucleotides read TGTGCCAGCAGCTTGGCACTAGCCAAAAACATTCAGTACTTC.

V is TRBV19 and J is TRBJ2-7; TRBD2 agrees at 10 bases. The CDR3 is 14 residues long. The J segment lost 6 bases and the V segment lost 2 bases, leaving 4 bases of the junction unmatched. Looked up from germline, CDR1 is LNHDA and CDR2 is SQIVND (reference sequence). The CDR3 bases are TGTGCCAGTAGTATAACTAGCGGGGCTCCCGAGCAGTACTTC. Protein: CASSITSGAPEQYF.

The chain carries TRBV7-8 and TRBJ1-1; D unresolved. There are 13 residues in the CDR3. Germline assignment: CDR1 SGHVS and CDR2 FQNEAQ. With 5 bases removed from V and 1 base from J, the gap between germline ends came to 8 bases. The CDR3 nucleotides read TGTGCCAGCAGCCAGAACCCGAACACTGAAGCTTTCTTT. Translation: CASSQNPNTEAFF.

This clone is a singleton in its sample. The chain couples TRBV7-3 to TRBJ2-2, with 7 positions matching TRBD1. With V trimmed by 3 bases and J by 5 bases, 3 bases remained unmatched. The CDR3 runs 14 residues. Germline assignment: CDR1 SGHTA and CDR2 FQGTGA. CDR3 protein: CASSFQGDTGELFF. In DNA, the CDR3 is TGTGCCAGCAGCTTTCAGGGGGATACCGGGGAGCTGTTTTTT.

This clone was observed a single time. At the DNA level, this CDR3 is encoded by other sequences in the same sample as well. The rearrangement links TRBV7-3 to TRBJ2-1; 9 nucleotides align to TRBD2. Per germline, CDR1 SGHTA and CDR2 FQGTGA. J gave up 4 bases and V 1 base, and 2 bases lay outside the gene matches. The CDR3 has 15 residues. The CDR3 sequence is CASSLMTSGYNEQFF. The CDR3 region has the DNA TGTGCCAGCAGCTTAATGACTAGCGGATACAATGAGCAGTTCTTC.

This clone came up once. CDR3 coding DNA: TGCGCCAGCAGCCCGTATGGAAGGGGTTTAACAGATACGCAGTATTTT. This translates into CASSPYGRGLTDTQYF. The chain employs TRBV4-3 and TRBJ2-3, with D maybe TRBD1 (5 bases). The CDR3 sequence is 16 residues long. V lost 4 bases and J lost 3, with 17 bases in between. Germline loops: CDR1 LGHNA, CDR2 YSLEER.

This chain connects TRBV27 to TRBJ1-5, with a tentative D call TRBD1 (5 bases). The CDR3 is made up of 17 amino acids. Germline CDR1 MNHEY, CDR2 SMNVEV (reference sequence). The ends were cut back, 5 bases at V and 2 bases at J, with 19 bases in the middle. The CDR3 region has the DNA TGTGCCAGCAGTCGTGCGGGGTCAGGGATCGGCAATCAGCCCCAGCATTTT. This encodes CASSRAGSGIGNQPQHF.

J is TRBJ2-2 and V is TRBV28, with 10 bases lining up with TRBD2. The CDR3 is made up of 16 amino acids. Germline V gene data show CDR1 as MDHEN and CDR2 as SYDVKM. The J segment lost 5 bases and the V segment lost 6 bases, leaving 9 bases of the junction unmatched. CDR3 amino acids: CASRATSGLETGELFF. The CDR3 DNA follows: TGTGCCAGCAGAGCGACTAGCGGGTTGGAGACCGGGGAGCTGTTTTTT.

This clone showed up just once. The chain carries TRBV28 and TRBJ1-1; the D gene is possibly TRBD1 (5 bases). Germline CDR1 is MDHEN and CDR2 is SYDVKM. V lost 4 bases and J 3 bases, leaving 15 bases between the germline ends. This CDR3 region has 15 residues. CDR3 coding DNA: TGTGCCAGCAGTTGGGCACTCAGGGTGGACACTGAAGCTTTCTTT. Its protein is CASSWALRVDTEAFF.

The chain links TRBV7-2 to TRBJ1-2; TRBD1 agrees at 9 bases. CDR1 is SGHTA and CDR2 is FQGNSA in the germline V gene. V lost 6 bases to trimming and J lost 1 base; unmatched junction nucleotides: 3. The CDR3 is 14 amino acids. The CDR3 DNA sequence: TGTGCCAGCAGTTGGGGACAGGGTAACTATGGCTACACCTTC. As protein: CASSWGQGNYGYTF.

CDR3 DNA: TGTGCCAGCAGTAGGGGTTACGGTGAAGCTTTCTTT. This gives the protein CASSRGYGEAFF. The rearrangement uses TRBV27 and TRBJ1-1, with D tentatively TRBD1 (5 bases). The CDR3 covers 12 residues. CDR1 is MNHEY, CDR2 SMNVEV, per germline (reference sequence). V was trimmed by 5 bases and J by 7 bases, leaving 11 bases between them.